This T cell receptor (beta chain) was found in a study of vaccination and CD4 T cells after COVID-19. Background on the study: Two of the convalescents were Hispanic, and the group consisted of six males and four females. For control cultures, the treatment was a CEFX pool, an HIV-1 Nef pool, or no peptide.

V was clipped by 6 bases and J by 6 bases, with 23 bases between them. CDR3 length: 15 amino acids. Germline lookup yields CDR1 DFQATT and CDR2 SNEGSKA (reference sequence). The Oncomine TCR Beta short-read assay was applied to DNA of cultured CD4+ T cells. Each CDR3 protein is one row after TCRdb ran MiXCR on the PCR reads. The sample carries approximately 10,000 distinct CDR3 sequences, around 60% recorded once. Treatment denoted: roughly 10-day PBMC culture with coronavirus spike peptide pools or control peptides (ViraFEST assay). In the ViraFEST assay, peptide-pool expansion preceded TCR sequencing of expanded clonotypes. Comment on this clonotype: Its antigen is not identified.

The material sequenced was cultured CD4+ T cells from blood, taken after SARS-CoV-2 vaccination. This receptor was identified in a human donor with COVID-19. The chain links TRBV20-1 to TRBJ1-2, with D maybe TRBD1 (6 bases). In DNA form, the CDR3 reads TGCAGTGCCGAGGGGGTGTGGGGTAGGGTTCATGGCTACACCTTC. It encodes CSAEGVWGRVHGYTF.